Below, 13 T cell receptor beta chains from the same sample are listed, as sequenced in a study of blood T cells in healthy people across ages. A second about 7 to 11 cycle PCR used barcoded and J-beta primers. MiXCR was run by TCRdb on the 5' RACE reads, yielding one entry per CDR3 protein. The top ten clones hold 2.5% to 3.5% of a sample with approximately 780,000 distinct CDR3 sequences, 25% to 30% of them seen once. This sample also belongs to another study, concerning T cells of mothers and their children.

Sequenced material: blood. The origin of the receptors is a boy between 10 and 17 years old in good health.

The chain joins TRBV5-1 to TRBJ2-1, with 9 bases that match TRBD2. V was clipped by 0 bases and J by 7 bases; unmatched bases: 5. In germline, CDR1 is SGHRS, CDR2 YFSETQ. The CDR3 runs to 15 residues. CDR3 bases: TGCGCCAGCAGCTTGGCCTCTAGCGGGGTAAATGAGCAGTTCTTC. Protein: CASSLASSGVNEQFF.

V usage is TRBV6-5 and J usage is TRBJ2-7; D uncertain. Germline V CDR1 and CDR2: MNHEY, SVGAGI. V was shortened by 0 bases and J by 2 bases, with 8 bases between the two germline ends. This CDR3 is built from 14 residues. CDR3 sequence reads: CASSYSASTYEQYF. The CDR3 DNA reads as TGTGCCAGCAGTTACTCGGCGTCAACCTACGAGCAGTACTTC.

This clonotype was counted between two and nine times. This rearrangement joins TRBV20-1 to TRBJ2-3; the match to TRBD2 covers 8 bases. Germline CDR1 and CDR2: DFQATT and SNEGSKA (reference sequence). The CDR3 covers 14 residues. V was pared by 5 bases and J by 4 bases, with 8 bases of the junction left unmatched. CDR3 region: CSAFPGLVSDTQYF. The CDR3 nucleotides are TGCAGTGCTTTTCCGGGACTAGTCTCAGATACGCAGTATTTT.

J is TRBJ2-3 and V is TRBV5-1; 7 nucleotides align to TRBD2. Trimming at V came to 0 bases and at J to 3 bases, leaving 7 bases not matched to a gene. The CDR3 has 16 amino acids. Germline V lookup: CDR1 SGHRS, CDR2 YFSETQ. The CDR3 nucleotides read TGCGCCAGCAGCTTGGACCGGACTAGTCGAACAGATACGCAGTATTTT. This gives the protein CASSLDRTSRTDTQYF.

This clonotype has at least ten counts. The chain recombines TRBV18 with TRBJ2-7; TRBD1 aligns across 8 bases. The V gene's germline CDR1 is KGHSH and CDR2 LQKENI. V shed 8 bases and J 1 base; nucleotides not matched to a gene: 10. CDR3 length: 15 residues. The CDR3 coding sequence is TGTGCCAGCAGCCCAGGACAGGGTTATTCCTACGAGCAGTACTTC. Protein sequence: CASSPGQGYSYEQYF.

J is TRBJ1-2 and V is TRBV6-5; tentatively, D is TRBD1 (6 bases). V was shortened by 0 bases and J by 12 bases, with 14 bases between the two germline ends. CDR1 MNHEY and CDR2 SVGAGI come from the germline V gene. CDR3 length equals 13 residues. The CDR3 sequence: CASSYSFGGGDTF. The CDR3 DNA reads as TGTGCCAGCAGTTACTCGTTCGGGGGCGGGGACACCTTC.

This clonotype was found a few times. The J gene is TRBJ2-3, the V gene TRBV20-1; D is perhaps TRBD2 (6 bases). CDR1 and CDR2 (germline): DFQATT, SNEGSKA (reference sequence). This CDR3 comprises 19 residues. Trimming took 3 bases from V and 1 from J, leaving 26 bases between them. DNA for the CDR3: TGCAGTGCTAGTCTCGGTCTGGGGGGAGGACCGCCCGGCACAGATACGCAGTATTTT. This codes for CSASLGLGGGPPGTDTQYF.

The rearrangement joins TRBV5-1 to TRBJ1-2, with 9 bases lining up with TRBD1. V lost 1 base and J lost 4; bases outside the gene matches: 14. Germline V gene sequence: CDR1 SGHRS, CDR2 YFSETQ. The CDR3 sequence is 18 residues long. As DNA, the CDR3 is TGCGCCAGCAGCTTGAGCCCCGACAGGGGGACGAAGAGCTATGGCTACACCTTC. It translates to CASSLSPDRGTKSYGYTF.

This clonotype was seen a few times. This chain links TRBV2 with TRBJ2-7; the D is unclear. There are 13 residues in the CDR3. Germline V CDR1 and CDR2: SNHLY, FYNNEI. The V and J ends lost 2 bases and 2 bases respectively, with 7 bases between them. This chain's CDR3 is CASSETETYEQYF. DNA for the CDR3: TGTGCCAGCAGTGAAACAGAAACCTACGAGCAGTACTTC.

On this clonotype itself: A junction end diverges from the germline sequence, so it may reflect a read error. The chain employs TRBV27 and TRBJ2-3; D gene unclear. CDR3 length: 15 residues. Looked up from germline, CDR1 is MNHEY and CDR2 is SMNVEV (reference sequence). CDR3 nucleotide sequence: TGTGCCAGCAAAAAACTACTCACAAGCAAAGATACGCAATATTTT. Its protein is CASKKLLTSKDTQYF.

This clonotype came up once. The gene calls are TRBV12-3 or TRBV12-4 and TRBJ2-1; no clear D. The CDR3 sequence is 14 residues long. With 5 bases removed from V and 5 bases from J, the gap between germline ends came to 13 bases. CDR3: CASSPIDLNNEQFF. CDR3 nucleotide sequence: TGTGCCAGCAGTCCCATAGACCTTAACAATGAGCAGTTCTTC.

This clonotype was counted between two and nine times. This chain joins TRBV6-5 and TRBJ2-5; no reliable D call. The J call may be faulty, since TRBJ2-1 better matches the DNA end. From germline, CDR1 is MNHEY and CDR2 SVGAGI. The CDR3 has 15 residues. CDR3 protein: CASSYGRPEVNEQFF. The CDR3 DNA follows: TGTGCCAGCAGTTACGGCAGGCCAGAGGTAAATGAGCAGTTCTTC.

A few counts support this clonotype. The rearrangement joins TRBV27 to TRBJ2-2; D may match TRBD1 or TRBD2 (5 bases each). There are 11 residues in the CDR3. The germline V gene encodes CDR1 MNHEY and CDR2 SMNVEV (reference sequence). Trimming pared 7 bases from V and 7 bases from J, leaving 7 bases between. The CDR3 region is CASTRGGELFF. The CDR3 DNA follows: TGTGCCAGCACGAGGGGCGGGGAGCTGTTTTTT.